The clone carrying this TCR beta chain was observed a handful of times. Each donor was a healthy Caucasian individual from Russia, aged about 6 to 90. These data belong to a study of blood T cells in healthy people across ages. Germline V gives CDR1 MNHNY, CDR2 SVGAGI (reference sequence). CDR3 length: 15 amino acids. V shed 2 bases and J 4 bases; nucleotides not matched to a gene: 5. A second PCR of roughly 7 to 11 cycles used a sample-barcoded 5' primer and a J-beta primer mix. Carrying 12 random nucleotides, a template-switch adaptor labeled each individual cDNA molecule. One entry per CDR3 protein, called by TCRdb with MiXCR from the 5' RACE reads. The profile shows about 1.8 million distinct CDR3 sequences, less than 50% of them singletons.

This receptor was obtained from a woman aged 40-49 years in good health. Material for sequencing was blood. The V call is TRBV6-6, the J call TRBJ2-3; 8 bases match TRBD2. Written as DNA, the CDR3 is TGTGCCAGCAGTTACACTCCGGGGGGGCCAGATACGCAGTATTTT. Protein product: CASSYTPGGPDTQYF.